This TCR beta chain was obtained from a study of blood T cell repertoires in COVID-19. Cohort assignment relied on participant-reported clinical history. Each recovered donor of Cohort 3 presented with two negative PCRs, clearance, or symptom resolution. The length of the CDR3 is 12 residues. Trimming stripped 6 bases from V and 4 bases from J, with 9 bases between. From germline, CDR1 is PRHDT and CDR2 FYEKMQ (reference sequence). Study processing details: From reference gene primer amplification, estimates of nucleated cell counts were derived. TCRdb keeps only in-frame clones here, not all; method: immunoSEQ multiplex PCR. Clone size and the V and J calls come from that table; the DNA yielded D and trimming. The data contain 200,000 to 250,000 clones, around 84% of them seen just once; the ten biggest clones take up 6.8%.

The sequencing sample was made of PBMCs or T cells enriched from blood (not recorded which). The receptor comes from a woman between 40 and 55 years old who had recovered from COVID-19. V gene TRBV13 combines with J gene TRBJ2-5; no reliable D call. CDR3 nucleotides: TGTGCCAGCAGTGCACTACGAGAGACCCAGTACTTC. Translation gives CASSALRETQYF.